Below are 18 T cell receptor beta chains sequenced from a single sample in a study of blood T cells in healthy people across ages. It was with a sample-barcoded 5' primer and a J-beta primer mix that a second PCR of roughly 7 to 12 cycles was run. TCRdb passed the 5' RACE reads through MiXCR, listing each CDR3 protein once. The table records some 760,000 distinct CDR3 sequences, roughly 25% of them present only once. The data also belong to a second study, concerning T cells of mothers and their children.

Sequences were obtained from blood. These receptor sequences come from a boy younger than 18 in good health.

The table lists this clonotype with a few counts. The chain employs TRBV28 and TRBJ2-7, with a possible D match to TRBD2 (5 bases). Germline V gene sequence: CDR1 MDHEN, CDR2 SYDVKM. V was cut by 3 bases and J by 2 bases, with 11 bases left in between. The CDR3 has 14 residues. The DNA for the CDR3 is TGTGCCAGCAGTTTGCCTCTAGCTCCCTACGAGCAGTACTTC. Protein product: CASSLPLAPYEQYF.

The V gene is TRBV5-1, the J gene TRBJ1-1; 7 nucleotides agree with TRBD1. The J segment lost 4 bases and the V segment lost 3 bases, leaving 9 bases of the junction unmatched. There are 15 residues in the CDR3. CDR1 SGHRS and CDR2 YFSETQ come from the germline V gene. In nucleotides, the CDR3 is TGCGCCAGCAGCTCGGCTCCAGGGGACAGCACTGAAGCTTTCTTT. This codes for CASSSAPGDSTEAFF.

This clonotype was counted once. This chain's CDR3 is CASSLDGTSGTLFEQYF. The CDR3 coding sequence is TGTGCCAGCAGCTTAGATGGGACTAGCGGGACCCTCTTTGAGCAGTACTTC. This chain links TRBV11-2 with TRBJ2-1; TRBD2 matches 13 bases. The J call is in doubt because the DNA end fits TRBJ2-7 better. Germline CDR1 SGHAT, CDR2 FQNNGV. This CDR3 comprises 17 residues.

The rearrangement links TRBV24-1 to TRBJ2-3; 9 bases map to TRBD1. The CDR3 consists of 20 residues. Trimming at V came to 6 bases and at J to 0 bases, leaving 18 bases not matched to a gene. Germline loops: CDR1 KGHDR, CDR2 SFDVKD. CDR3 region: CATSSGRRTGGLLSTDTQYF. In nucleotides, the CDR3 is TGTGCCACCAGTTCGGGAAGGCGTACAGGGGGCCTCCTTAGCACAGATACGCAGTATTTT.

This clonotype was counted only a few times. The chain is built from TRBV12-3 or TRBV12-4 and TRBJ1-2; tentatively, D is TRBD1 (6 bases). The CDR3 spans 15 residues. Trimming took off 5 bases at V and 5 bases at J, with 18 bases between the two ends. CDR3 in amino acids: CASSRGTRDGYGYTF. CDR3 bases: TGTGCCAGCAGTCGCGGGACACGGGATGGGTATGGCTACACCTTC.

This chain joins TRBV18 and TRBJ1-2; 7 bases line up with TRBD1. With V trimmed by 3 bases and J by 0 bases, 7 bases remained unmatched. Germline V gene data show CDR1 as KGHSH and CDR2 as LQKENI. This CDR3 comprises 16 residues. The CDR3 DNA reads as TGTGCCAGCTCACCCCCTCAAGGGACAGCTAACTATGGCTACACCTTC. This encodes CASSPPQGTANYGYTF.

Many counts were recorded for this clonotype. The chain carries TRBV7-3 and TRBJ2-7; 8 positions match TRBD1. Germline CDR1 reads SGHTA; CDR2 reads FQGTGA. The CDR3 contains 15 residues. V was pared by 2 bases and J by 4 bases, with 7 bases of the junction left unmatched. Here the CDR3 reads CASSLGVGQGYEQYF. CDR3 nucleotides: TGTGCCAGCAGCTTAGGCGTCGGACAGGGATACGAGCAGTACTTC.

The rearrangement links TRBV5-6 to TRBJ1-2; tentative D call: TRBD1 (6 bases). The CDR3 contains 14 residues. V gave up 3 bases and J gave up 4 bases, with 13 bases separating them. Germline CDR1 and CDR2: SGHDT and YYEEEE. CDR3: CASSSPQGIYGYTF. In nucleotides, the CDR3 is TGTGCCAGCAGCTCGCCTCAGGGGATCTATGGCTACACCTTC.

This clonotype was observed a few times. The rearrangement uses TRBV4-2 and TRBJ2-4; TRBD1 aligns across 7 bases. This CDR3 is 16 amino acids long. CDR1 and CDR2 from the germline V gene are LGHNA and YNFKEQ. V shed 0 bases, J shed 5 bases, and the junction held 7 bases outside the gene matches. The CDR3 DNA reads TGTGCCAGCAGCCAAGAGGGGACAGTTTGGGAAAACATTCAGTACTTC. Translation gives CASSQEGTVWENIQYF.

The chain couples TRBV15 to TRBJ2-5; D is uncertain. The J call is uncertain, as TRBJ2-1 better fits the DNA end. Germline V gene lookup returns CDR1 LNHNV and CDR2 YYDKDF (reference sequence). The CDR3 totals 14 residues. The CDR3 loop reads CATSESLKYNEQFF. CDR3 DNA: TGTGCCACCAGCGAATCTCTCAAGTACAATGAGCAGTTCTTC.

The gene calls are TRBV25-1 and TRBJ2-1; 7 nucleotides align to TRBD2. The J segment lost 5 bases and the V segment lost 0 bases, leaving 13 bases of the junction unmatched. The CDR3 has 18 residues. Germline lookup yields CDR1 MGHDK and CDR2 SYGVNS. DNA of the CDR3: TGTGCCAGCAGTGAATATTTCCCCCTAGCGGACCGTAACAATGAGCAGTTCTTC. Translating it yields CASSEYFPLADRNNEQFF.

The DNA of the CDR3 is TGTGCCAGCAGCGTAGTTCCCCAGGGTGTAGGCTATGGCTACACCTTC. Translation: CASSVVPQGVGYGYTF. The V and J genes are TRBV9 and TRBJ1-2; D is perhaps TRBD1 (5 bases). The CDR3 extends over 16 amino acids. Trimming stripped 0 bases from V and 4 bases from J, with 16 bases between. Germline values: CDR1 SGDLS, CDR2 YYNGEE. Variable domain in full (rest from reference TRBV9 and TRBJ1-2): DSGVTQTPKHLITATGQRVTLRCSPRSGDLSVYWYQQSLDQGLQFLIQYYNGEERAKGNILERFSAQQFPDLHSELNLSSLELGDSALYFCASSVVPQGVGYGYTFGSGTRLTVV.

CDR3 in DNA: TGTGCCAGCAGCATTACAGGGGACACTGAAGCTTTCTTT. It is translated as CASSITGDTEAFF. The chain carries TRBV11-2 and TRBJ1-1, with 7 bases fitting TRBD1. The CDR3 sequence is 13 residues long. From germline, CDR1 is SGHAT and CDR2 FQNNGV. J lost 3 bases, V lost 5 bases, and 3 bases had no gene match. Full variable domain (remainder filled in from reference TRBV11-2 and TRBJ1-1): EAGVAQSPRYKIIEKRQSVAFWCNPISGHATLYWYQQILGQGPKLLIQFQNNGVVDDSQLPKDRFSAERLKGVDSTLKIQPAKLEDSAVYLCASSITGDTEAFFGQGTRLTVV.

The chain is built from TRBV11-1 and TRBJ2-3, with D perhaps assigned TRBD1 or TRBD2 (5 bases each). Trimming took off 1 base at V and 2 bases at J, with 13 bases between the two ends. CDR1 and CDR2 (germline): SGHAT, FQDESV (reference sequence). CDR3 length: 16 amino acids. For the CDR3, the DNA is TGTGCCAGCAGCTTAGTGGGGGACCACTCCACAGATACGCAGTATTTT. This sequence encodes CASSLVGDHSTDTQYF.

The table lists this clonotype with a few counts. The chain has TRBV2 and TRBJ1-1; the D gene is possibly TRBD1 (6 bases). This CDR3 is 13 amino acids long. In germline, CDR1 is SNHLY, CDR2 FYNNEI. Trimming took 6 bases from V and 1 from J, leaving 9 bases between them. The CDR3 here is CASRRQANTEAFF. CDR3 coding DNA: TGTGCCAGCAGGCGACAGGCGAACACTGAAGCTTTCTTT.

This clonotype has a handful of counts. This chain links TRBV7-6 with TRBJ2-1; D is ambiguous. Deletions cut 5 bases from V and 5 bases from J, with 4 bases between. The CDR3 is 11 amino acids. Looked up from germline, CDR1 is SGHVS and CDR2 is FNYEAQ. In DNA, the CDR3 is TGTGCCAGCAGCATCCACAATGAGCAGTTCTTC. This encodes CASSIHNEQFF.

V and J are TRBV5-5 and TRBJ2-5, with TRBD2 identical over 13 bases. The CDR3 has 18 residues. Germline-derived CDR1 and CDR2 are SGHKS and YYEKEE (reference sequence). Trimming at V came to 0 bases and at J to 1 base, leaving 6 bases not matched to a gene. The CDR3 DNA sequence: TGTGCCAGCAGCTTGGTTACTAGCGGGGGGGCCGGCCAAGAGACCCAGTACTTC. It is translated as CASSLVTSGGAGQETQYF.

This clonotype was counted a few times. The rearrangement links TRBV20-1 to TRBJ2-4; D gene uncertain. CDR3 length: 14 residues. Looked up from germline, CDR1 is DFQATT and CDR2 is SNEGSKA (reference sequence). Between the trimmed V and J ends, which lost 4 bases and 0 bases, there was a span of 10 bases. The CDR3 spells CSAKGSQAKNIQYF. CDR3 sequence (DNA): TGCAGTGCTAAGGGCAGCCAAGCCAAAAACATTCAGTACTTC.